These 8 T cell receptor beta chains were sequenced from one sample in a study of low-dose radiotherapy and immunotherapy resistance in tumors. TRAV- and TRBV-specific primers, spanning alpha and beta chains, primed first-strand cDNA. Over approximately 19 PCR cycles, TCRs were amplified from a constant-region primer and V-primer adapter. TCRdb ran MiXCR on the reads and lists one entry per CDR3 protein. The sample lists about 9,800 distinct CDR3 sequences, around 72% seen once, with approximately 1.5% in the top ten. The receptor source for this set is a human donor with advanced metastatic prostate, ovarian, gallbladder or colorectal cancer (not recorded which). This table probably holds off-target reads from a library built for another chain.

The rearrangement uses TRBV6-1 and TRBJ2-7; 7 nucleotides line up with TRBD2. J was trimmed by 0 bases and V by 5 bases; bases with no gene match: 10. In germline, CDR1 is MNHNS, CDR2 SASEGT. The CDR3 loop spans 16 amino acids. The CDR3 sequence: CASSSMPRDYSYEQYF. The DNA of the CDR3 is TGTGCCAGCAGTTCAATGCCCCGGGACTACTCCTACGAGCAGTACTTC.

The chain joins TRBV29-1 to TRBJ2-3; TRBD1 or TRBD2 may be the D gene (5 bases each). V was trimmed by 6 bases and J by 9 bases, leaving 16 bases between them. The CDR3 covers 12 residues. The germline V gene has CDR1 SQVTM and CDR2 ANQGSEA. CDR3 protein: CSVARGAGTQYF. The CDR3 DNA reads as TGCAGCGTAGCCCGGGGCGCCGGCACGCAGTATTTT.

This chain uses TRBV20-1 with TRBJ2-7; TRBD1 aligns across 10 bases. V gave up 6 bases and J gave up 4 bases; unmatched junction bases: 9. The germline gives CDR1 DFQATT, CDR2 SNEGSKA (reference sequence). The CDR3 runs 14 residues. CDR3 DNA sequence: TGCAGTGCCCAAGACCCGGGACAGGGGTACGAGCAGTACTTC. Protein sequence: CSAQDPGQGYEQYF.

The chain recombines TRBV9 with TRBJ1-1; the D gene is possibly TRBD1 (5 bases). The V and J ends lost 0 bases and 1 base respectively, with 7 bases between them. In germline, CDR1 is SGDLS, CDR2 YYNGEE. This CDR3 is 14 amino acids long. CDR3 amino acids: CASSVGGRNTEAFF. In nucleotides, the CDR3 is TGTGCCAGCAGCGTAGGGGGCAGGAACACTGAAGCTTTCTTT.

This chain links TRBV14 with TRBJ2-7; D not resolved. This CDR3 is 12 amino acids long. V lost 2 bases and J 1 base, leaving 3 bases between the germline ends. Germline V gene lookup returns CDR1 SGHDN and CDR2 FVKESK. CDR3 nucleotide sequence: TGTGCCAGCAGCCAATTTTCCTACGAGCAGTACTTC. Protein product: CASSQFSYEQYF.

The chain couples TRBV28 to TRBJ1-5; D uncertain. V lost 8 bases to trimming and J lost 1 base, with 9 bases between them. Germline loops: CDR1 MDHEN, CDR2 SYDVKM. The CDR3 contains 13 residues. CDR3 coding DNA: TGTGCCAGCTCCCCCGACAGCAATCAGCCCCAGCATTTT. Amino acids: CASSPDSNQPQHF.

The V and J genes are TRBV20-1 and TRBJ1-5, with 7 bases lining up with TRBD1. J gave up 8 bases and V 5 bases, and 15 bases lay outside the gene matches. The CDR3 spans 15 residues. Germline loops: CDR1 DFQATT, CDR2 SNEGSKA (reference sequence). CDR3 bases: TGCAGTGCTGGTCGACAGGGACTTTCTGTGGAGCCCCAGCATTTT. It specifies CSAGRQGLSVEPQHF.

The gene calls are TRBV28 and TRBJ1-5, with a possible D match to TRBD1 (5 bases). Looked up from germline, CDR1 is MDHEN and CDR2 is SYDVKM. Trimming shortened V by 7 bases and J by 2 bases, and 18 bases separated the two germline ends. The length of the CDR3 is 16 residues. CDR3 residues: CASTPTGRAGNQPQHF. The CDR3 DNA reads TGTGCCAGCACCCCGACGGGCAGGGCGGGCAATCAGCCCCAGCATTTT.